This is a list of T cell receptor beta chains from one sample in a study of T cell clusters in autoimmune cytopenias. TCRdb re-analyzed the multiplex PCR reads; it lists each CDR3 protein once, without DNA. This sample's clone table lists a few thousand distinct CDR3 sequences. The sequenced material came from peripheral blood. Receptor source: a human donor with an autoimmune cytopenia or autoimmune hepatitis (not recorded which). Both conserved end residues are part of each CDR3. Clone sizes are given selectively: once, few, many, or a class where the clone is expanded.

j_gene	abundance	v_gene	CDR3aa
TRBJ2-1	medium-sized	TRBV15	CATSRDKVSQIF
TRBJ2-1	medium-sized	TRBV10-3	CAISDREGGRYNEQFF
TRBJ1-2	.	TRBV6-1	CASSREGQGENYGYTF
TRBJ1-6	.	TRBV5-4	CASSSDRFYNSPLHF
TRBJ2-3	medium-sized	TRBV7-2	CASSSVSGRTDTQYF
TRBJ2-1	medium-sized	TRBV6-1	CASILEFNEQFF
TRBJ2-7	.	TRBV20-1	CSAREPSGGSYEQYF
TRBJ1-4	.	TRBV20-1	CSARDSRQAPRNEKLFF
TRBJ2-7	medium-sized	TRBV20-1	CSARDWGGIGHSYEQYF
TRBJ2-1	medium-sized	TRBV7-2	CASSSGLAVTYNEQFF
TRBJ2-5	.	TRBV21-1	CASSTDQGNRGWTETQYF
TRBJ2-3	.	TRBV14	CASSLQLASTDTQYF
TRBJ2-6	.	TRBV5-1	CASSLTTSGANVLTF
TRBJ2-1	medium-sized	TRBV6-5	CASSYLAGGSNEQFF
TRBJ1-2	.	TRBV12-3/TRBV12-4	CASSLSRFHGYTF
TRBJ2-3	medium-sized	TRBV7-9	CASSLGGWSGGVADTQYF
TRBJ2-1	medium-sized	TRBV12-3/TRBV12-4	CASSLRRVNEQFF
TRBJ2-2	.	TRBV5-1	CASSLEGRGHTGELFF
TRBJ2-7	medium-sized	TRBV7-2	CASRPGPNYEQYF
TRBJ2-1	.	TRBV5-1	CASSLGSSGGGVEQFF
TRBJ2-3	medium-sized	TRBV7-9	CASSLAGTGTSDTQYF
TRBJ1-5	medium-sized	TRBV6-5	CASSQGGLGNQPQHF
TRBJ1-6	medium-sized	TRBV6-5	CASSYFTTGNSPLHF
TRBJ2-1	large	TRBV29-1	CSVEVWDSSYNEQFF
TRBJ2-3	medium-sized	TRBV20-1	CSAKGQGGNTQYF
TRBJ1-2	medium-sized	TRBV5-1	CASSLGDREGGYTF
TRBJ1-2	medium-sized	TRBV6-5	CASSYGEDSNYGYTF
TRBJ2-5	medium-sized	TRBV6-6	CASSSHTSGQETQYF
TRBJ1-2	.	TRBV15	CATSSGAGVGYGYTF
TRBJ1-2	medium-sized	TRBV27	CASNARGTPYGYTF
TRBJ2-7	medium-sized	TRBV7-9	CASSIGGVNEQYF
TRBJ2-3	medium-sized	TRBV5-1	CASSWAANTDTQYF
TRBJ1-4	medium-sized	TRBV7-9	CASSLQDEKLFF
TRBJ2-2	medium-sized	TRBV27	CASSLSSLAGANTGELFF
TRBJ1-4	medium-sized	TRBV29-1	CSVLDRANEKLFF
TRBJ2-7	medium-sized	TRBV7-9	CASSEIYEQYF
TRBJ1-2	medium-sized	TRBV30	CAWSVPQGRSDGYTF